This passage covers 12 T cell receptor beta chains from one sample sequenced in a study of shared clonotypes between healthy human individuals. CD45RO-negative cells were positively selected for CCR7, leaving out terminally differentiated effector memory CD45RA+ cells. TCRdb keeps only in-frame clones here, not all; method: immunoSEQ multiplex PCR. Among 800,000 to 950,000 clones listed, just over 95% were seen once. Sequenced sample: naive CD8+ T cells sorted from blood. Source of these receptors: a man aged 25-40 years in good health.

The CDR3 region has the DNA TGCGCCAGCAGCCTCGAGACTAGCCTCCGAACCTACAATGAGCAGTTCTTC. It encodes CASSLETSLRTYNEQFF. The chain joins TRBV4-1 to TRBJ2-1; 7 bases are a match to TRBD2. V trimming: 4 bases; J trimming: 2 bases; junction bases outside the gene matches: 11. The germline gives CDR1 MGHRA, CDR2 YSYEKL. The CDR3 runs to 17 residues.

The genes are TRBV14 and TRBJ2-2; the D is unclear. Germline V gene sequence: CDR1 SGHDN, CDR2 FVKESK. CDR3 size: 14 residues. Trimming left V 2 bases short and J 5 bases short, with 9 bases between. In nucleotides, the CDR3 is TGTGCCAGCAGCCAATACTCTAGTACCGGGGAGCTGTTTTTT. Protein sequence: CASSQYSSTGELFF.

The chain employs TRBV6-1 and TRBJ2-1; D is possibly TRBD2 (6 bases). This CDR3 has 15 residues. Per the germline V gene, CDR1 is MNHNS and CDR2 is SASEGT. The V and J ends lost 2 bases and 9 bases respectively, with 17 bases between them. CDR3 coding DNA: TGTGCCAGCAGTGAACCGGGAGAGCAGCTCATTGAGCAGTTCTTC. It encodes CASSEPGEQLIEQFF.

This clone occurred once. The chain carries TRBV6-5 and TRBJ2-2; TRBD1 matches 12 bases. The germline V gene encodes CDR1 MNHEY and CDR2 SVGAGI. V lost 7 bases and J lost 9; bases outside the gene matches: 6. The CDR3 loop spans 14 amino acids. The CDR3 loop reads CASKPGQGARELFF. Written as DNA, the CDR3 is TGTGCCAGCAAACCGGGACAGGGGGCCCGGGAGCTGTTTTTT.

Remarks on this clone: The same CDR3 arises from other DNA sequences in this sample as well. The chain has TRBV9 and TRBJ2-3; D is ambiguous. V lost 7 bases to trimming and J lost 10 bases, with 7 bases between them. Germline lookup yields CDR1 SGDLS and CDR2 YYNGEE. This CDR3 has 9 amino acids. The CDR3 protein is CASGAPQYF. The CDR3 DNA reads as TGTGCCAGCGGCGCCCCGCAGTATTTT.

The genes are TRBV18 and TRBJ2-1; D not resolved. Per germline, CDR1 KGHSH and CDR2 LQKENI. V was cut by 2 bases and J by 7 bases, with 12 bases left in between. The CDR3 is 14 residues long. The CDR3 DNA is TGTGCCAGCTCACCATCCCAAAATAGTAATGAGCAGTTCTTC. Its translation is CASSPSQNSNEQFF.

This chain links TRBV11-3 with TRBJ2-2; 7 bases match TRBD2. V lost 3 bases and J lost 0; bases outside the gene matches: 7. The CDR3 extends over 17 amino acids. Germline CDR1 and CDR2: SGHNT and YENEEA. CDR3 DNA sequence: TGTGCCAGCAGCTTTACGGGAGGCATATCGAACACCGGGGAGCTGTTTTTT. Amino acid sequence: CASSFTGGISNTGELFF. The full variable domain, rest sourced from reference TRBV11-3 and TRBJ2-2, is EAGVVQSPRYKIIEKKQPVAFWCNPISGHNTLYWYLQNLGQGPELLIRYENEEAVDDSQLPKDRFSAERLKGVDSTLKIQPAELGDSAVYLCASSFTGGISNTGELFFGEGSRLTVL.

The gene calls are TRBV4-1 and TRBJ2-5; D ambiguous. The V end was cut by 5 bases, the J end by 2 bases, with 9 bases between. The CDR3 spans 13 residues. The germline V gene has CDR1 MGHRA and CDR2 YSYEKL. Here the CDR3 reads CASSEKRQETQYF. CDR3 nucleotides: TGCGCCAGCAGCGAAAAAAGGCAAGAGACCCAGTACTTC.

The chain uses TRBV6-5 and TRBJ2-2, with 9 bases identical to TRBD2. CDR3 length: 15 residues. The V gene's germline CDR1 is MNHEY and CDR2 SVGAGI. V lost 6 bases to trimming and J lost 4 bases; unmatched junction nucleotides: 6. The DNA of the CDR3 is TGTGCCAGCAGCCACCATAGCGGGAGCACCGGGGAGCTGTTTTTT. It translates to CASSHHSGSTGELFF.

V usage is TRBV2 and J usage is TRBJ2-7; 8 bases fit TRBD2. In germline, CDR1 is SNHLY, CDR2 FYNNEI. The CDR3 spans 14 residues. Trimming at V came to 8 bases and at J to 2 bases, leaving 8 bases not matched to a gene. The CDR3 reads CASAAPGGTYEQYF. As DNA, the CDR3 is TGTGCCAGCGCCGCCCCGGGGGGGACCTACGAGCAGTACTTC.

In DNA, the CDR3 is TGTGCCACCAGCAGAGGGACGTACACAGATACGCAGTATTTT. Translation gives CATSRGTYTDTQYF. This chain links TRBV15 with TRBJ2-3; D is ambiguous. Trimming cost V 1 base and J 2 bases, with 7 bases left between them. This CDR3 contains 14 residues. CDR1 is LNHNV and CDR2 is YYDKDF in the germline V gene (reference sequence).

The genes are TRBV5-1 and TRBJ1-5; the D gene is possibly TRBD1 (5 bases). The CDR3 length is 15 residues. CDR1 is SGHRS, CDR2 YFSETQ, per germline. Trimming shortened V by 0 bases and J by 3 bases, and 10 bases separated the two germline ends. CDR3 nucleotide sequence: TGCGCCAGCAGCTTGGGACAGAATGACAATCAGCCCCAGCATTTT. It translates to CASSLGQNDNQPQHF.